This TCR beta chain was sequenced during a study of human T cells and chemical hapten exposure. Across the study: DPC at 2% was the sensitizing agent, placed on about 2 cm by about 2 cm of upper inner arm skin.

Study-level findings and limits: Donor immune responses may differ from healthy people's, since all donors had alopecia. Versus controls, expanded TCRs had significantly more large CDR3 similarity clusters.

The library tagged individual cDNA molecules with unique molecular identifiers. TCRdb reanalysed the RACE reads using MiXCR and keeps one entry per CDR3 protein. Found here are a few hundred thousand distinct CDR3 sequences, 4.5% to 5.5% of them singletons; the top ten hold about 8.2%. CDR1 and CDR2 (germline): LGHNA, YSLEER. Losses at the gene ends were 7 bases for V and 2 bases for J; bases not matched to a gene: 12. The CDR3 is 16 residues long. A note on this clonotype: The antigen remains unidentified.

The time point is: pre-sensitization, week 0. Treatment described: therapeutic diphenylcyclopropenone sensitization with weekly scalp DPC. The V and J genes are TRBV4-3 and TRBJ1-2, with 8 bases aligning to TRBD1. The sequenced sample was whole blood, obtained in connection with sensitization to the hapten diphenylcyclopropenone (DPC). The origin of this receptor is a woman between 18 and 29 years old with alopecia areata. Some clones in this sample may be carry-over from other donors' samples. The CDR3 DNA reads TGCGCCAGCACAACTCTGGGGGCAGGGGGCAACTATGGCTACACCTTC. Its translation is CASTTLGAGGNYGYTF.